This T cell receptor (beta chain) appears in the sequencing data of a study of blood T cell repertoires in COVID-19. The overall study: Researchers got acute and convalescent COVID-19 samples from the United States, Italy and Spain.

TCRdb's table, derived via immunoSEQ multiplex PCR, lists solely in-frame clones and lacks some. The sample lists about 320,000 clones; about 89% were seen once. Self-reported history from a screening survey and questionnaire set each donor's cohort. Two consecutive negative NP/OP PCR tests, clearance, or resolved symptoms defined Cohort 3 recovery. V lost 7 bases to trimming and J lost 5 bases, with 18 bases between them. This CDR3 comprises 15 residues. Per germline, CDR1 MDHEN and CDR2 SYDVKM. This TCR was sampled from a man in his sixties who had recovered from COVID-19. The sample comprised PBMCs or T cells enriched from blood (not recorded which). This chain links TRBV28 with TRBJ1-3; the D gene is possibly TRBD1 (6 bases). The chain's CDR3 is CASTENRDGRNTIYF. In nucleotides, the CDR3 is TGTGCCAGCACCGAAAACAGGGATGGGAGAAACACCATATATTTT.